This note documents a single T cell receptor beta chain sequence. This CDR3 region has 16 residues. V lost 5 bases and J lost 7, with 21 bases in between. Germline CDR1 reads MNHEY; CDR2 reads SMNVEV (reference sequence). PCR was performed using 60 Vbeta and 13 Jbeta primers. Clones were sequenced by immunoSEQ multiplex PCR, and TCRdb holds only the in-frame ones, with some missing. The table records roughly 86,000 clones, about 80% of them present only once. This record comes from a study of cytomegalovirus exposure and HLA in healthy donors. The sequence was obtained from a female donor in good health and CMV-seronegative. Sequenced input: PBMCs. The chain recombines TRBV27 with TRBJ2-1; D is perhaps TRBD2 (5 bases). CDR3 region: CASSLSDGELGNEQFF. The CDR3 DNA reads TGTGCCAGCAGTCTCTCGGACGGGGAGCTGGGGAATGAGCAGTTCTTC.